Listed here are 29 T cell receptor beta chains from one sample, sequenced in a study of response to subunit inactivated influenza vaccine. A single record per CDR3 protein comes from TCRdb applying MiXCR to the RT-PCR reads. The sample consists of around 470,000 distinct CDR3 sequences, 6% to 9% of them appearing once. The sample in question was PBMCs from blood, obtained 23 to 25 months after vaccination. All receptors come from a man aged 45 to 75 who received an inactivated influenza vaccine.

In this sample, this clonotype turned up many times. The chain couples TRBV12-3 or TRBV12-4 to TRBJ1-3, with D possibly being TRBD1 (6 bases). CDR3 length: 17 amino acids. The V end was cut by 1 base, the J end by 0 bases, with 13 bases between. In DNA form, the CDR3 reads TGTGCCAGCAGTTTAGTGGGACATCCAGGCTCTGGAAACACCATATATTTT. Residues: CASSLVGHPGSGNTIYF.

Comments on this clonotype: This could be a read error, since a much larger clone is one nucleotide away. V and J are TRBV7-2 and TRBJ2-1; 12 bases are a match to TRBD2. This CDR3 is 14 amino acids long. After removal of 6 bases from V and 6 bases from J, the junction contained 3 bases not matched to a gene. Germline V gene lookup returns CDR1 SGHTA and CDR2 FQGNSA. The CDR3 protein is CASRTSGSSNEQFF. The CDR3 region has the DNA TGTGCCAGCAGGACTAGCGGGAGTTCCAATGAGCAGTTCTTC.

This clonotype has a handful of counts. V is TRBV6-1 and J is TRBJ2-2; D remains unclear. Trimming stripped 4 bases from V and 4 bases from J, with 10 bases between. Germline CDR1 reads MNHNS; CDR2 reads SASEGT. The length of the CDR3 is 14 residues. CDR3 nucleotides: TGTGCCAGCAGTGCCCCGTCGGGCACCGGGGAGCTGTTTTTT. Translation: CASSAPSGTGELFF.

This clonotype was found a few times. This chain connects TRBV5-1 to TRBJ1-4; D call uncertain. Germline CDR1 reads SGHRS; CDR2 reads YFSETQ. This CDR3 contains 15 residues. Trimming stripped 3 bases from V and 7 bases from J, with 16 bases between. DNA for the CDR3: TGCGCCAGCAGCTCAACGACTAGCTACGGTGAAAAACTGTTTTTT. Translated, it gives CASSSTTSYGEKLFF.

This rearrangement joins TRBV11-2 to TRBJ2-5, with D possibly TRBD1 on 6 matching bases. Between the trimmed V and J ends, which lost 2 bases and 5 bases, there was a span of 12 bases. Per the germline V gene, CDR1 is SGHAT and CDR2 is FQNNGV. There are 14 residues in the CDR3. Here the CDR3 reads CASSLSQGTETQYF. The DNA of the CDR3 is TGTGCCAGCAGCTTATCACAGGGAACGGAGACCCAGTACTTC.

This clonotype was seen a handful of times. In DNA, the CDR3 is TGTGCCAGCAGTTATATCGGCGGGGAGCTGTTTTTT. It codes for CASSYIGGELFF. V is TRBV6-5 and J is TRBJ2-2, with unresolved D. The length of the CDR3 is 12 residues. Germline V gives CDR1 MNHEY, CDR2 SVGAGI. Trimming took 3 bases from V and 7 from J, leaving 6 bases between them.

In its sample, this clonotype was seen a few times. The rearrangement uses TRBV6-1 and TRBJ2-7, with a possible D match to TRBD1 (5 bases). The ends were cut back, 6 bases at V and 0 bases at J, with 15 bases in the middle. The CDR3 consists of 15 residues. Germline V gene sequence: CDR1 MNHNS, CDR2 SASEGT. The CDR3 spells CASRAIRDSSYEQYF. Written as DNA, the CDR3 is TGTGCCAGCAGAGCTATCAGGGATAGCTCCTACGAGCAGTACTTC.

This clonotype occurred a few times. This sequence joins TRBV5-1 and TRBJ1-4; D uncertain. In germline, CDR1 is SGHRS, CDR2 YFSETQ. This CDR3 has 16 amino acids. Trimming took off 3 bases at V and 7 bases at J, with 19 bases between the two ends. The CDR3 bases are TGCGCCAGCAGCTCGGACCCCAGCGGCCAAACTGAAAAACTGTTTTTT. The encoded protein is CASSSDPSGQTEKLFF.

This clonotype was seen more than once but under ten times. The rearrangement uses TRBV18 and TRBJ2-3; 7 bases are a match to TRBD1. The CDR3 covers 18 residues. Germline V gene data show CDR1 as KGHSH and CDR2 as LQKENI. V lost 2 bases and J lost 0; bases outside the gene matches: 11. The CDR3 is CASSPIGQAKTSTDTQYF. In DNA form, the CDR3 reads TGTGCCAGCTCACCAATCGGACAGGCAAAAACTAGCACAGATACGCAGTATTTT. Together with reference TRBV18 and TRBJ2-3, the CDR3 gives the full variable domain: NAGVMQNPRHLVRRRGQEARLRCSPMKGHSHVYWYRQLPEEGLKFMVYLQKENIIDESGMPKERFSAEFPKEGPSILRIQQVVRGDSAAYFCASSPIGQAKTSTDTQYFGPGTRLTVL.

This clonotype was counted many times. The CDR3, as DNA: TGTGCCAGCAGCCCACTTTCCAGTTGGGACATTCAGTACTTC. It yields the protein CASSPLSSWDIQYF. The chain has TRBV7-2 and TRBJ2-4; D unresolved. V was shortened by 5 bases and J by 8 bases, with 16 bases between the two germline ends. The CDR3 totals 14 residues. Germline CDR1 is SGHTA and CDR2 is FQGNSA.

This clonotype was seen a handful of times. The V gene is TRBV20-1, the J gene TRBJ2-6; D is ambiguous. Trimming left V 3 bases short and J 0 bases short, with 9 bases between. The V gene's germline CDR1 is DFQATT and CDR2 SNEGSKA (reference sequence). This CDR3 is 15 amino acids long. CDR3 sequence reads: CSASSGHSGANVLTF. CDR3 sequence (DNA): TGCAGTGCTAGTTCTGGCCACTCTGGGGCCAACGTCCTGACTTTC.

This clonotype was seen repeatedly, ten times or more. The gene calls are TRBV3-1 and TRBJ2-3, with D maybe TRBD1 (6 bases). Germline lookup yields CDR1 LGHDT and CDR2 YNNKEL (reference sequence). The CDR3 has 12 residues. Trimming took 4 bases from V and 7 from J, leaving 9 bases between them. Written as DNA, the CDR3 is TGTGCCAGCAGCCTTACAGGGAATACGCAGTATTTT. Protein product: CASSLTGNTQYF.

This clonotype was detected ten times or more. The rearrangement uses TRBV20-1 and TRBJ1-4, with 8 bases lining up with TRBD1. CDR1 is DFQATT and CDR2 is SNEGSKA in the germline V gene (reference sequence). The V segment lost 6 bases and the J segment 1 base; nucleotides outside the gene matches: 7. CDR3 length equals 15 residues. The CDR3 DNA reads as TGCAGTGCGGATAACAGGGGGTTAACTAATGAAAAACTGTTTTTT. This sequence encodes CSADNRGLTNEKLFF.

V is TRBV10-1 and J is TRBJ2-5; D gene unclear. Per germline, CDR1 WNHNN and CDR2 SYGVQD (reference sequence). V was pared by 10 bases and J by 5 bases, with 17 bases between. This CDR3 is built from 13 residues. For the CDR3, the DNA is TGCGCCACCCTAAAGAATAAAGTGGAGACCCAGTACTTC. Translated: CATLKNKVETQYF.

The V call is TRBV7-2, the J call TRBJ2-7; D might be TRBD2 (5 bases). The CDR3 is 16 amino acids. V was trimmed by 5 bases and J by 4 bases, leaving 21 bases between them. Germline V gene lookup returns CDR1 SGHTA and CDR2 FQGNSA. CDR3 sequence reads: CASSQGSTASGYEQYF. In nucleotides, the CDR3 is TGTGCCAGCAGCCAAGGGTCAACGGCGTCGGGATACGAGCAGTACTTC.

The chain employs TRBV3-1 and TRBJ1-2; TRBD1 matches 7 bases. The CDR3 is made up of 17 amino acids. V was clipped by 0 bases and J by 0 bases; unmatched bases: 7. Germline loops: CDR1 LGHDT, CDR2 YNNKEL (reference sequence). CDR3 amino acids: CASSQDSGTAANYGYTF. CDR3 DNA sequence: TGTGCCAGCAGCCAAGATTCCGGGACAGCTGCTAACTATGGCTACACCTTC.

This chain joins TRBV20-1 and TRBJ1-1; TRBD1 agrees at 8 bases. The length of the CDR3 is 16 residues. CDR1 and CDR2 from the germline V gene are DFQATT and SNEGSKA (reference sequence). V lost 0 bases to trimming and J lost 4 bases; unmatched junction nucleotides: 10. The CDR3 sequence: CSARDAQGDRGTEAFF. CDR3 bases: TGCAGTGCTAGAGATGCACAGGGGGATAGAGGCACTGAAGCTTTCTTT.

This clonotype was counted only a few times. CDR3 sequence (DNA): TGTGCCAGCAGTGGCGGGGGGACAGGGTTGTACAATGAGCAGTTCTTC. This encodes CASSGGGTGLYNEQFF. V gene TRBV12-3 or TRBV12-4 combines with J gene TRBJ2-1, with TRBD1 as a possible D gene (9 bases). The CDR3 runs 16 residues. V was trimmed by 5 bases and J by 4 bases, leaving 18 bases between them.

This sequence joins TRBV9 and TRBJ2-3; 11 nucleotides align to TRBD1. CDR3 size: 15 residues. Germline V lookup: CDR1 SGDLS, CDR2 YYNGEE. With V trimmed by 3 bases and J by 4 bases, 4 bases remained unmatched. The CDR3 DNA sequence: TGTGCCAGCAGCGCGGACAGGGGGCCAGCAGATACGCAGTATTTT. Encoded protein: CASSADRGPADTQYF.

The chain joins TRBV5-1 to TRBJ1-4; weak D call: TRBD1 (6 bases). Trimming removed 4 bases at V and 5 bases at J, with 9 bases between. Germline-derived CDR1 and CDR2 are SGHRS and YFSETQ. This CDR3 region has 13 residues. This CDR3 is CASSKDRNEKLFF. DNA of the CDR3: TGCGCCAGCAGCAAGGACAGAAATGAAAAACTGTTTTTT.

In its sample, this clonotype was seen a few times. The J gene is TRBJ2-5, the V gene TRBV4-2, with 10 bases aligning to TRBD1. Germline assignment: CDR1 LGHNA and CDR2 YNFKEQ. There are 15 residues in the CDR3. The J segment lost 5 bases and the V segment lost 0 bases, leaving 3 bases of the junction unmatched. CDR3 in amino acids: CASSQEGQGMETQYF. CDR3 coding DNA: TGTGCCAGCAGCCAAGAGGGACAGGGGATGGAGACCCAGTACTTC.

This clonotype was seen ten or more times. V and J are TRBV5-1 and TRBJ2-1; a possible D gene is TRBD2 (6 bases). The germline V and J ends were trimmed by 4 bases and 0 bases, with 11 bases remaining between them. CDR1 is SGHRS, CDR2 YFSETQ, per germline. The CDR3 totals 15 residues. This CDR3 reads CASSRGGSSYNEQFF. CDR3 nucleotide sequence: TGCGCCAGCAGCCGGGGAGGCAGCTCCTACAATGAGCAGTTCTTC.

This clonotype has more than one count but fewer than ten. CDR3 in amino acids: CASSLEGRRDNEQFF. The CDR3 DNA is TGTGCCAGCAGCTTAGAAGGGCGGCGAGACAATGAGCAGTTCTTC. The chain employs TRBV7-2 and TRBJ2-1; D not resolved. V lost 1 base and J 5 bases, leaving 12 bases between the germline ends. The CDR3 consists of 15 residues. Per the germline V gene, CDR1 is SGHTA and CDR2 is FQGNSA.

This clonotype came up many times. The rearrangement uses TRBV7-2 and TRBJ1-1, with unresolved D. The CDR3 sequence is 15 residues long. V lost 5 bases, J lost 0 bases, and 13 bases lay in between. Germline-derived CDR1 and CDR2 are SGHTA and FQGNSA. In DNA, the CDR3 is TGTGCCAGCAGCGTTGACCGACTAATGAACACTGAAGCTTTCTTT. This translates into CASSVDRLMNTEAFF.

This clonotype was observed at least ten times. The chain has TRBV5-1 and TRBJ2-7; 10 nucleotides line up with TRBD2. Germline V CDR1 and CDR2: SGHRS, YFSETQ. The ends lost 1 base at V and 2 bases at J; junction bases unmatched: 6. The CDR3 totals 16 residues. CDR3 in amino acids: CASSLLTSGLPYEQYF. The CDR3 DNA reads as TGCGCCAGCAGCTTGTTGACTAGCGGGCTGCCCTACGAGCAGTACTTC.

The gene calls are TRBV4-1 and TRBJ1-5; 7 bases line up with TRBD1. The CDR3 length is 15 residues. The V and J ends lost 3 bases and 1 base, in that order; junction bases with no gene match: 3. CDR1 is MGHRA and CDR2 is YSYEKL in the germline V gene. Here the CDR3 reads CASSQETGSNQPQHF. The CDR3 coding sequence is TGCGCCAGCAGCCAGGAGACAGGGAGCAATCAGCCCCAGCATTTT.

This clonotype has a count of ten or more. V is TRBV12-3 or TRBV12-4 and J is TRBJ2-3; possibly TRBD2 for D (5 bases). The CDR3 loop spans 14 amino acids. The V end lost 3 bases, the J end lost 6 bases, and 13 bases lay between the germline ends. The CDR3, as DNA: TGTGCCAGCAGTTTTGTGGGAGTCGGGGATACGCAGTATTTT. Its translation is CASSFVGVGDTQYF.

The sample holds a few counts of this clonotype. The chain couples TRBV6-2 or TRBV6-3 to TRBJ2-7; D might be TRBD1 or TRBD2, each matching 5 bases. The CDR3 runs 14 residues. Trimming took off 0 bases at V and 3 bases at J, with 9 bases between the two ends. Germline V gene sequence: CDR1 MNHEY, CDR2 SVGEGT. CDR3 residues: CASSYSGTRYEQYF. The CDR3 nucleotides are TGTGCCAGCAGTTACTCTGGGACCCGCTACGAGCAGTACTTC.

The gene calls are TRBV7-9 and TRBJ2-3; D is undetermined. Trimming pared 3 bases from V and 0 bases from J, leaving 10 bases between. CDR1 and CDR2 from the germline V gene are SEHNR and FQNEAQ (reference sequence). The CDR3 is 15 residues long. CDR3 region: CASSLGSTSTDTQYF. The CDR3 coding sequence is TGTGCCAGCAGCTTGGGTAGCACGAGCACAGATACGCAGTATTTT.